The source of this T cell receptor beta chain is a study of CXCR3-negative and CXCR3-positive naive CD8 T cells. Overall study: The libraries yielded some 150 million TRB reads, about 1.5 +/- 0.3 million each. Study outcomes and limitations: Comparison of naive cells showed more hydrophobic TRB CDR3s in CXCR3-positive than in CXCR3-negative naive cells. Most assays used freshly isolated PBMCs, as cryopreservation partially reduced CXCR3.

5' RACE that incorporated UMI labels was used to prepare the TRB cDNA libraries. Following a re-call of the 5' RACE reads, TCRdb has one entry per CDR3 protein and lacks DNA. Its listing shows around 140,000 distinct CDR3 sequences. In the case of this clonotype: Its antigen is still unknown.

Every individual CD8+ T cell subset underwent sorting in triplicate at 270,000 or so cells apiece. Definition of naive CD8+ T cells rested on a CD45RO-CCR7+CD27+CD95- profile. Germline V CDR1 and CDR2: LNHNV, YYDKDF (reference sequence). The CDR3 has 17 residues. The J gene is TRBJ2-2, the V gene TRBV15; TCRdb proposes TRBD1, but this gene call is untestable without DNA. The TCR originated in a human donor in good health. Some clones in this sample may be carry-over from other donors' samples. The material sequenced was naive CXCR3+ CD8+ T cells from blood. Indicated subset: CD45RO-CCR7+CD27+CD95- naive CD8+ T cells expressing CXCR3 (TNR3+). CDR3 region: CATSSRTGWTYSPELFF. Full variable domain (outside the CDR3, taken from reference TRBV15 and TRBJ2-2): DAMVIQNPRYQVTQFGKPVTLSCSQTLNHNVMYWYQQKSSQAPKLLFHYYDKDFNNEADTPDNFQSRRPNTSFCFLDIRSPGLGDTAMYLCATSSRTGWTYSPELFFGEGSRLTVL.